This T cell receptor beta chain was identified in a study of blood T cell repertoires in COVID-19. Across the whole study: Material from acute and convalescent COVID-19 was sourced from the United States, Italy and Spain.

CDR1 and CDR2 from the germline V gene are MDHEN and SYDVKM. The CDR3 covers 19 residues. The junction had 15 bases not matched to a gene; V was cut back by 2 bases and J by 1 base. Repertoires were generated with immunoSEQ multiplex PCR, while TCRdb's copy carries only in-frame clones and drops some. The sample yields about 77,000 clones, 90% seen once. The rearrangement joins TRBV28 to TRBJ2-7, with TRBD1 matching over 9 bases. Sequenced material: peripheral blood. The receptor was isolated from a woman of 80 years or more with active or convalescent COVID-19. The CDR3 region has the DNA TGTGCCAGCAGTTTACGGGTGGTAACAGGGGGCGCGTTATCCTACGAGCAGTACTTC. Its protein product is CASSLRVVTGGALSYEQYF.